A single sample is the source of the 10 T cell receptor beta chains below, sequenced in a study of blood T cell repertoires in COVID-19. The assay was immunoSEQ multiplex PCR, and TCRdb's table has in-frame clones only and misses some. The sample carries a few hundred thousand clones, approximately 81% recorded once. The sample consisted of PBMCs or T cells enriched from blood (not recorded which). These receptors were collected from a man aged 35 to 55 who had recovered from COVID-19.

This chain links TRBV5-1 with TRBJ2-7; D call uncertain. Trimming pared 1 base from V and 3 bases from J, leaving 5 bases between. Germline V gene data show CDR1 as SGHRS and CDR2 as YFSETQ. The CDR3 spans 12 residues. CDR3 region: CASSLNSYEQYF. CDR3 DNA sequence: TGCGCCAGCAGCTTGAACAGCTACGAGCAGTACTTC.

The chain couples TRBV14 to TRBJ2-3, with TRBD2 as a possible D gene (6 bases). Trimming stripped 0 bases from V and 1 base from J, with 14 bases between. The CDR3 consists of 17 residues. From germline, CDR1 is SGHDN and CDR2 FVKESK. CDR3 nucleotides: TGTGCCAGCAGCCAAGATATTCGGTTAGCGGGCACAGATACGCAGTATTTT. Amino acids: CASSQDIRLAGTDTQYF.

CDR3 bases: TGTGCCAGCAGGGTCCTGACTAGCGGGAGTTACAATGAGCAGTTCTTC. It codes for CASRVLTSGSYNEQFF. The gene calls are TRBV27 and TRBJ2-1; TRBD2 aligns across 12 bases. Germline assignment: CDR1 MNHEY and CDR2 SMNVEV (reference sequence). Losses at the gene ends were 6 bases for V and 4 bases for J; bases not matched to a gene: 7. CDR3 size: 16 residues.

This chain joins TRBV5-1 and TRBJ1-2; D is ambiguous. Germline V lookup: CDR1 SGHRS, CDR2 YFSETQ. The V and J ends lost 5 bases and 4 bases respectively, with 9 bases between them. CDR3 length equals 12 residues. The CDR3: CASSFSGYGYTF. In nucleotides, the CDR3 is TGCGCCAGCAGTTTCTCAGGCTATGGCTACACCTTC.

The genes are TRBV5-8 and TRBJ2-6; D perhaps matches TRBD1 (6 bases). The ends were cut back, 0 bases at V and 0 bases at J, with 16 bases in the middle. CDR1 is SGHTS and CDR2 is YDEGEE in the germline V gene. The CDR3 extends over 19 amino acids. The CDR3 loop reads CASSLVTRTDYSGANVLTF. The CDR3 nucleotides read TGTGCCAGCAGCTTGGTTACGAGGACAGACTACTCTGGGGCCAACGTCCTGACTTTC.

In its sample, this clone is medium-sized. The V and J genes are TRBV6-4 and TRBJ2-3; 9 positions match TRBD1. This CDR3 is built from 14 residues. Germline V lookup: CDR1 MRHNA, CDR2 SNTAGT. The V and J ends lost 8 bases and 0 bases, in that order; junction bases with no gene match: 3. The DNA of the CDR3 is TGTGCCAGCGGCGGGACAGGGAGCACAGATACGCAGTATTTT. This sequence encodes CASGGTGSTDTQYF.

J is TRBJ2-5 and V is TRBV7-3; tentative D call: TRBD2 (5 bases). Trimming cost V 2 bases and J 1 base, with 11 bases left between them. The CDR3 sequence is 15 residues long. Germline V gene lookup returns CDR1 SGHTA and CDR2 FQGTGA. CDR3 in DNA: TGTGCCAGCAGCTTACGACGGGCGGGCCAAGAGACCCAGTACTTC. Translated, it gives CASSLRRAGQETQYF.

The gene calls are TRBV5-1 and TRBJ1-1, with D possibly TRBD1 on 5 matching bases. The germline V and J ends were trimmed by 4 bases and 3 bases, with 19 bases remaining between them. This CDR3 is 16 amino acids long. CDR1 SGHRS and CDR2 YFSETQ come from the germline V gene. The CDR3 reads CASSLLGVGWDTEAFF. DNA for the CDR3: TGCGCCAGCAGCCTCTTAGGGGTTGGGTGGGACACTGAAGCTTTCTTT.

This chain joins TRBV14 and TRBJ2-2; 10 bases agree with TRBD2. The germline V gene has CDR1 SGHDN and CDR2 FVKESK. The CDR3 consists of 15 residues. Germline trimming cut 1 base from V and 6 bases from J; bases unmatched to any gene: 2. In DNA, the CDR3 is TGTGCCAGCAGCCAAGGACTAGCGGGCCCCGGGGAGCTGTTTTTT. Its protein product is CASSQGLAGPGELFF.

This clone was detected once. The chain recombines TRBV30 with TRBJ2-3; tentatively, D is TRBD2 (5 bases). Germline CDR1 reads GTSNPN; CDR2 reads SVGIG (reference sequence). Trimming took off 0 bases at V and 1 base at J, with 11 bases between the two ends. This CDR3 is built from 15 residues. The CDR3 DNA sequence: TGTGCCTGGAGTGTACGGAGGCTTGGCACAGATACGCAGTATTTT. This gives the protein CAWSVRRLGTDTQYF.